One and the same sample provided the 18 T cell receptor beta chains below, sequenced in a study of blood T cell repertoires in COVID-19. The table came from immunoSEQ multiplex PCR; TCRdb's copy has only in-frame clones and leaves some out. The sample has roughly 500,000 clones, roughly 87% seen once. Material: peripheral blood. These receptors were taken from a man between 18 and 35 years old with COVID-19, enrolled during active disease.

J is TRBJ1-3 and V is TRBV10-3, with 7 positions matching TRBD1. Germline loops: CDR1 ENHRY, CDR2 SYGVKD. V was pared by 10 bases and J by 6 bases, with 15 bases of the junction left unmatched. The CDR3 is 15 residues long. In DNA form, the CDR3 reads TGTGCCACAAGATTTTCAGGGGGTCTGACAAACACCATATATTTT. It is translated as CATRFSGGLTNTIYF.

CDR3 bases: TGTGCCAGCAGTGAATTTTTAGGACAGACGGAGACCCAGTACTTC. Its protein product is CASSEFLGQTETQYF. J is TRBJ2-5 and V is TRBV2, with TRBD1 as a possible D gene (6 bases). The CDR3 runs to 15 residues. Trimming took off 2 bases at V and 5 bases at J, with 15 bases between the two ends. Germline V lookup: CDR1 SNHLY, CDR2 FYNNEI.

CDR3 in amino acids: CASTPSHAQPQHF. As DNA, the CDR3 is TGTGCCAGCACCCCGTCACATGCCCAGCCCCAGCATTTT. This sequence joins TRBV12-3 or TRBV12-4 and TRBJ1-5, with D unresolved. Trimming removed 7 bases at V and 7 bases at J, with 14 bases between. This CDR3 is 13 amino acids long.

Here the CDR3 reads CASSAPREQYF. The DNA for the CDR3 is TGTGCCAGCAGTGCCCCGCGCGAGCAGTACTTC. This rearrangement joins TRBV2 to TRBJ2-7, with D unclear. V lost 4 bases and J 6 bases, leaving 7 bases between the germline ends. The CDR3 has 11 residues. Germline-derived CDR1 and CDR2 are SNHLY and FYNNEI. Together with reference TRBV2 and TRBJ2-7, the CDR3 gives the full variable domain: EPEVTQTPSHQVTQMGQEVILRCVPISNHLYFYWYRQILGQKVEFLVSFYNNEISEKSEIFDDQFSVERPDGSNFTLKIRSTKLEDSAMYFCASSAPREQYFGPGTRLTVT.

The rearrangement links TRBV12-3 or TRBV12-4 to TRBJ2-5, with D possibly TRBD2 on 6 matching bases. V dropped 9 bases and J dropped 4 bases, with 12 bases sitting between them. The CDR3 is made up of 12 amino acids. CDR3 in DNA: TGTGCCAGTGCGGGACGCGGAGAGACCCAGTACTTC. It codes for CASAGRGETQYF.

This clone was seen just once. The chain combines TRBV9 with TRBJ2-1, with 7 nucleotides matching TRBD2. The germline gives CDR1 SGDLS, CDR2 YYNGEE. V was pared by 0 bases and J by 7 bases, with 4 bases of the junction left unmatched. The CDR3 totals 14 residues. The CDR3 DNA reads TGTGCCAGCAGCGTAGGCGGGAGACTGAATGAGCAGTTCTTC. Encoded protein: CASSVGGRLNEQFF.

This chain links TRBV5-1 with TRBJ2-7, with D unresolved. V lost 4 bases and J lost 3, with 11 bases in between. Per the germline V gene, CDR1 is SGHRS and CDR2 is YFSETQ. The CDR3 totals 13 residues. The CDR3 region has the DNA TGCGCCAGCAGCCTTTCCATCTACTACGAGCAGTACTTC. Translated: CASSLSIYYEQYF. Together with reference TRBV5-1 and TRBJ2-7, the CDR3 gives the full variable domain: KAGVTQTPRYLIKTRGQQVTLSCSPISGHRSVSWYQQTPGQGLQFLFEYFSETQRNKGNFPGRFSGRQFSNSRSEMNVSTLELGDSALYLCASSLSIYYEQYFGPGTRLTVT.

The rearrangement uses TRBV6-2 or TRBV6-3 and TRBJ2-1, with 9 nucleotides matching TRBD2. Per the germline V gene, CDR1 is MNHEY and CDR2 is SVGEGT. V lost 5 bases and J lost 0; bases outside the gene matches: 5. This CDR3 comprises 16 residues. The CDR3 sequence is CASSGLSGSSYNEQFF. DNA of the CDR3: TGTGCCAGCAGTGGCCTTAGCGGGAGCTCCTACAATGAGCAGTTCTTC.

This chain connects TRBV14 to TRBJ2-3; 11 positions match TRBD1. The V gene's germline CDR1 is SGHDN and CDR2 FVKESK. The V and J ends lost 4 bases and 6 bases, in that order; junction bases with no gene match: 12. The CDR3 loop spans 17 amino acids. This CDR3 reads CASSLLAGTGGSDTQYF. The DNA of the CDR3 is TGTGCCAGCAGCCTATTAGCCGGGACAGGGGGGAGTGATACGCAGTATTTT.

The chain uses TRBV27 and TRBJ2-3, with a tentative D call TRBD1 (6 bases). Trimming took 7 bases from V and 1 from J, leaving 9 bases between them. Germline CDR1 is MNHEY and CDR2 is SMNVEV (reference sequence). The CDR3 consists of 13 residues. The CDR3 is CASIRQGTDTQYF. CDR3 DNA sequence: TGTGCCAGCATTCGACAGGGCACAGATACGCAGTATTTT.

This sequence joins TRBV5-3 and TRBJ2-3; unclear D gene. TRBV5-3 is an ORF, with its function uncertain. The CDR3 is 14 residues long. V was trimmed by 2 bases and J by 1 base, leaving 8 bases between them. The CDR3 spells CARSFGTRTDTQYF. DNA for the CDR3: TGTGCCAGAAGCTTCGGTACGCGCACAGATACGCAGTATTTT.

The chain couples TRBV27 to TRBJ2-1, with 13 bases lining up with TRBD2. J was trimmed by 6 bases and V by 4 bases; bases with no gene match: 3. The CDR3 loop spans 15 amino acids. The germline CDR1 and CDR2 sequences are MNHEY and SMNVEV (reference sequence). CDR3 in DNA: TGTGCCAGCAGTTCACTAGCGGGGGGGCTCAATGAGCAGTTCTTC. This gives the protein CASSSLAGGLNEQFF.

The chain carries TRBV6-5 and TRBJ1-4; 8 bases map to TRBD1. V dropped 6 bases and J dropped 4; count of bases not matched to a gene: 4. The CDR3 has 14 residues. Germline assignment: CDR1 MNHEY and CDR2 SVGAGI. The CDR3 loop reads CASSEDRVNEKLFF. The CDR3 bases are TGTGCCAGCAGCGAGGACAGGGTTAATGAAAAACTGTTTTTT.

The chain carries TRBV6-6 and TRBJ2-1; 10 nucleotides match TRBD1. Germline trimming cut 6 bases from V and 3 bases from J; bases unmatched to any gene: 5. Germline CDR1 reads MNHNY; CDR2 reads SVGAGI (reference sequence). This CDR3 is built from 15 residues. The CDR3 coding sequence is TGTGCCAGCAGCCCGACAGGGGGCTTCTACAATGAGCAGTTCTTC. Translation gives CASSPTGGFYNEQFF.

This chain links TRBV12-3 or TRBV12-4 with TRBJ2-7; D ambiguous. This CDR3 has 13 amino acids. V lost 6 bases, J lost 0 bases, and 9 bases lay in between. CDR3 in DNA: TGTGCCAGCAGCCCCGGTCCCTCCTACGAGCAGTACTTC. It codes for CASSPGPSYEQYF.

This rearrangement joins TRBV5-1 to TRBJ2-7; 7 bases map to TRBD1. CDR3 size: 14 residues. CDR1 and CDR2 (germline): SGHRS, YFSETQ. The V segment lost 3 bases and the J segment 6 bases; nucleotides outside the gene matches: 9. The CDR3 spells CASSSQGTALEQYF. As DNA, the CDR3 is TGCGCCAGCAGCTCCCAGGGGACAGCTCTCGAGCAGTACTTC.

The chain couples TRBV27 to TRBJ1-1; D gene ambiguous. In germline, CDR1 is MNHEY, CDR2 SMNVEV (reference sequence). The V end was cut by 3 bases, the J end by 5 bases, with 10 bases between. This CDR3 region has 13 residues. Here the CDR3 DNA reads TGTGCCAGCAGTTTGGATCGCGGGACTGAAGCTTTCTTT. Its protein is CASSLDRGTEAFF.

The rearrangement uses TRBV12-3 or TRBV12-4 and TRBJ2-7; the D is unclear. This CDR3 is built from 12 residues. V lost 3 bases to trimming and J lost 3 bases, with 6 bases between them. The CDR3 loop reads CASSFYSYEQYF. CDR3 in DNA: TGTGCCAGCAGTTTCTACAGCTACGAGCAGTACTTC.